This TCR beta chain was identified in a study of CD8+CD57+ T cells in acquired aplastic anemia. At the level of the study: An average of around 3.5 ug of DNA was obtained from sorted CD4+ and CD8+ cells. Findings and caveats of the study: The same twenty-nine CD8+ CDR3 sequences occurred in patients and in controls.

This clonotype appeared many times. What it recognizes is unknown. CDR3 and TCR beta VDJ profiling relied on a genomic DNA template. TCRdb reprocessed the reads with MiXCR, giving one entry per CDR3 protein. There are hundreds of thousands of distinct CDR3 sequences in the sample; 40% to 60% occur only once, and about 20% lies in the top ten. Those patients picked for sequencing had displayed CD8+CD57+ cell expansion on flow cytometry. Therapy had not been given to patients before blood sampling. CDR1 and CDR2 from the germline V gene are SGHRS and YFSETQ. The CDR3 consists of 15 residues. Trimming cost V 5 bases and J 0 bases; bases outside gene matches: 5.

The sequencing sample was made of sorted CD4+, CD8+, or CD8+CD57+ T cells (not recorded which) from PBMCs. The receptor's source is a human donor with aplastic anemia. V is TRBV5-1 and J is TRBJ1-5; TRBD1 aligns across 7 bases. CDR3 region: CASRAGTDSNQPQHF. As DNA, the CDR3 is TGCGCCAGCAGGGCTGGGACAGATAGCAATCAGCCCCAGCATTTT. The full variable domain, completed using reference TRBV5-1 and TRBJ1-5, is KAGVTQTPRYLIKTRGQQVTLSCSPISGHRSVSWYQQTPGQGLQFLFEYFSETQRNKGNFPGRFSGRQFSNSRSEMNVSTLELGDSALYLCASRAGTDSNQPQHFGDGTRLSIL.